Reported below is one T cell receptor beta chain. Its antigen remains unknown. Per the germline V gene, CDR1 is SGHRS and CDR2 is YFSETQ. CDR3 length: 14 residues. V was clipped by 0 bases and J by 4 bases, with 7 bases between them. As for time point: cycle 4 day 1 (C4D1), after more than 5 weeks of nivolumab. There was relapse after autologous stem cell transplantation in every patient, and there was variation in brentuximab vedotin exposure. Generated by immunoSEQ multiplex PCR, the TCRdb table keeps only in-frame clones and is missing some. This sample carries around 60,000 clones, 85% to 95% of them seen once, and the ten largest clones take more than 7.5%. The record originates from a study of PD-1 blockade in classical Hodgkin lymphoma. General observations from the study: A significant rise in TCR diversity by C4D1 was seen for CD4+ but not CD8+ cells. The diversity seen at baseline in complete responders resembled that of newly diagnosed patients. Later analyses included only patients treated at least 1 year post-ASCT. Reported baseline diversity: healthy donors highest, relapsed/refractory patients lowest.

The rearrangement links TRBV5-1 to TRBJ2-2; D remains unclear. The sequence was obtained from a human donor with classical Hodgkin lymphoma. This specimen was peripheral blood mononuclear cells (PBMCs), taken before the fourth cycle of nivolumab. CDR3 nucleotide sequence: TGCGCCAGCAGCTTGGAGTTGACCACCGGGGAGCTGTTTTTT. It specifies CASSLELTTGELFF.